Listed here are 5 T cell receptor beta chains from one sample, sequenced in a study of human T cells and chemical hapten exposure. TCRdb reanalysed the RACE reads using MiXCR and keeps one entry per CDR3 protein. Of 80,000 to 95,000 distinct CDR3 sequences in the sample, more than 9% are singletons; the top ten hold more than 1.5%. This sample's time point: patch test 2, 6 weeks after DPC sensitization. The treatment denotes: therapeutic diphenylcyclopropenone sensitization with weekly scalp DPC. This specimen was whole blood, taken in connection with sensitization to the hapten diphenylcyclopropenone (DPC). The receptors were sampled from a man younger than 35 with alopecia areata. Some clones in this sample may be carry-over from other donors' samples.

This clonotype was counted a few times. The rearrangement joins TRBV11-1 to TRBJ1-1; D remains unclear. This CDR3 is built from 13 residues. Trimming shortened V by 4 bases and J by 0 bases, and 6 bases separated the two germline ends. Germline CDR1 SGHAT, CDR2 FQDESV (reference sequence). The CDR3 DNA sequence: TGTGCCAGCAGCTGGTCGGTGAACACTGAAGCTTTCTTT. Its translation: CASSWSVNTEAFF.

The rearrangement links TRBV11-3 to TRBJ2-2, with TRBD1 matching over 7 bases. The CDR3 runs 14 residues. Germline lookup yields CDR1 SGHNT and CDR2 YENEEA. Losses at the gene ends were 4 bases for V and 4 bases for J; bases not matched to a gene: 3. CDR3 sequence (DNA): TGTGCCAGCAGCTCCGACAGGGTCACCGGGGAGCTGTTTTTT. This encodes CASSSDRVTGELFF. The entire variable domain, with the rest obtained from reference TRBV11-3 and TRBJ2-2, is as follows: EAGVVQSPRYKIIEKKQPVAFWCNPISGHNTLYWYLQNLGQGPELLIRYENEEAVDDSQLPKDRFSAERLKGVDSTLKIQPAELGDSAVYLCASSSDRVTGELFFGEGSRLTVL.

The V gene is TRBV4-3, the J gene TRBJ2-6; D remains ambiguous. The CDR3 has 16 residues. Germline loops: CDR1 LGHNA, CDR2 YSLEER. Between the trimmed V and J ends, which lost 0 bases and 4 bases, there was a span of 10 bases. The CDR3 loop reads CASSQEARVGANVLTF. In DNA, the CDR3 is TGCGCCAGCAGCCAAGAGGCCCGGGTCGGGGCCAACGTCCTGACTTTC.

This clonotype showed up just a few times. V usage is TRBV20-1 and J usage is TRBJ2-7; D call uncertain. From germline, CDR1 is DFQATT and CDR2 SNEGSKA (reference sequence). Deletions cut 3 bases from V and 2 bases from J, with 14 bases between. The CDR3 is made up of 14 amino acids. CDR3: CSARDPQLTYEQYF. The CDR3 coding sequence is TGCAGTGCTAGGGACCCACAGCTAACCTACGAGCAGTACTTC.

There are a few counts of this clonotype. The V call is TRBV29-1, the J call TRBJ2-7; the match to TRBD1 covers 8 bases. CDR3 length: 13 amino acids. The V segment lost 7 bases and the J segment 0 bases; nucleotides outside the gene matches: 5. Germline V lookup: CDR1 SQVTM, CDR2 ANQGSEA. CDR3 residues: CSGQGASSYEQYF. CDR3 in DNA: TGCAGCGGCCAGGGGGCGAGCTCCTACGAGCAGTACTTC.